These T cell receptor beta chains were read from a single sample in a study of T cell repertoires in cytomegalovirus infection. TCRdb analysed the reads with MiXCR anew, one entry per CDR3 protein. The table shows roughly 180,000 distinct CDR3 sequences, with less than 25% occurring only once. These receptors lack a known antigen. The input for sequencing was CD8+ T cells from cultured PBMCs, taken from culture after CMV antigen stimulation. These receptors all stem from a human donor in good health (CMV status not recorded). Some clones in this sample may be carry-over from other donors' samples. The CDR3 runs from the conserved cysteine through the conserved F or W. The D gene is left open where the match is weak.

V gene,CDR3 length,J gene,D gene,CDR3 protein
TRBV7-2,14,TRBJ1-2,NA,CASSPSGPLNGYTF
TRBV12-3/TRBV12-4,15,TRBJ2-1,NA,CASSLAGGIFDEQFF
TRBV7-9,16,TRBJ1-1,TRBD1,CASSLRAGGANTEAFF
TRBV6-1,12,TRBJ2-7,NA,CASTGSRGEQYF
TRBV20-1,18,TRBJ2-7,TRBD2,CSAREDLAGGRNQGEQYF
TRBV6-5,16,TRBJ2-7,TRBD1,CASSYTTGGESGEQYF
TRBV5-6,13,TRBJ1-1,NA,CAIQRGLNTEAFF
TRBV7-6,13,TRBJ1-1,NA,CASSPYRNTEAFF
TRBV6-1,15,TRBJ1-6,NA,CASSEAGSYNSPLHF
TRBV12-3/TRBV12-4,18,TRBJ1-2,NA,CASSFGLVGGKDNYGYTF
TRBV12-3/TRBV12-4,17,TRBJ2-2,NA,CASSSPTRSLSTGELFF
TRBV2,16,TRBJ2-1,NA,CASSEALRDNTDEQFF
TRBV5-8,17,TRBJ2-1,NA,CASSLETGGARYNEQFF
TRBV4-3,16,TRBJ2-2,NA,CASSQGRGTYTGELFF
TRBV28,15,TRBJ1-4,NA,CASSPWERTNEKLFF
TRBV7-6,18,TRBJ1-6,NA,CASSLAVAGAEKSSPLHF
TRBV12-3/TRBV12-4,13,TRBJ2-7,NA,CASSLGTTYEQYF
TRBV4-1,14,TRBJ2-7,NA,CASSQDGGTYEQYF
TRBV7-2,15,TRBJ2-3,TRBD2,CASSRLAGGPDTQYF
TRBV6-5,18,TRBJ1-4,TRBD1,CASSADRVMLATNEKLFF
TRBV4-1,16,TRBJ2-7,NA,CASSQTLARGRYEQYF
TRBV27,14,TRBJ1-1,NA,CASSLSLLNTEAFF
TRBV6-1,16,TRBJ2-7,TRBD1,CASRTGQGPDSYEQYF
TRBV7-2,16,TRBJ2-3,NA,CASSLEPPNPTDTQYF
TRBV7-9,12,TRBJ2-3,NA,CASSLEADTQYF
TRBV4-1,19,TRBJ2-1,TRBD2,CASSPLLSGGSSSYNEQFF
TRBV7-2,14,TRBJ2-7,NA,CASSAGFGSYEQYF